These 14 T cell receptor beta chains were sequenced from one sample in a study of OX40 agonist ivuxolimab in advanced cancers. Assay: immunoSEQ multiplex PCR; the TCRdb copy retains only in-frame clones and omits some. The table lists 90,000 to 100,000 clones, about four fifths of them singletons. The specimen comprised CD4+ or CD8+ T cells sorted from blood, sampled in a trial of the OX40 agonist ivuxolimab. Receptors were obtained from an adult with an advanced solid tumor such as melanoma, head and neck, liver or kidney cancer.

The chain links TRBV29-1 to TRBJ2-3; perhaps D is TRBD1 or TRBD2 (5 bases each). The CDR3 has 12 amino acids. Per germline, CDR1 SQVTM and CDR2 ANQGSEA. V was shortened by 3 bases and J by 5 bases, with 9 bases between the two germline ends. The CDR3 is CSVERGIDTQYF. The CDR3 DNA sequence: TGCAGCGTTGAGAGGGGAATAGATACGCAGTATTTT.

This clone came up once. The chain links TRBV7-8 to TRBJ2-3; no clear D gene. This CDR3 has 12 amino acids. V lost 5 bases, J lost 4 bases, and 7 bases lay in between. Germline values: CDR1 SGHVS, CDR2 FQNEAQ. DNA of the CDR3: TGTGCCAGCAGCGTTTCGCCAGATACGCAGTATTTT. Protein product: CASSVSPDTQYF.

The J gene is TRBJ2-3, the V gene TRBV7-2; the D is unclear. CDR3 length: 15 amino acids. Per the germline V gene, CDR1 is SGHTA and CDR2 is FQGNSA. The ends were cut back, 1 base at V and 5 bases at J, with 13 bases in the middle. The DNA for the CDR3 is TGTGCCAGCAGCTTAGATCCAGGAGCTCGAGATACGCAGTATTTT. Translating gives CASSLDPGARDTQYF.

This sequence joins TRBV28 and TRBJ2-1; no firm D call. This CDR3 comprises 12 residues. V lost 3 bases, J lost 16 bases, and 16 bases lay in between. Germline V gene sequence: CDR1 MDHEN, CDR2 SYDVKM. CDR3 loop: CASSLARSFCFF. In nucleotides, the CDR3 is TGTGCCAGCAGTTTGGCAAGGAGCTTCTGTTTCTTC. The full variable domain, rest sourced from reference TRBV28 and TRBJ2-1, is DVKVTQSSRYLVKRTGEKVFLECVQDMDHENMFWYRQDPGLGLRLIYFSYDVKMKEKGDIPEGYSVSREKKERFSLILESASTNQTSMYLCASSLARSFCFFGPGTRLTVL.

This chain uses TRBV6-1 with TRBJ1-5, with 7 positions matching TRBD1. This CDR3 spans 14 amino acids. V trimming: 10 bases; J trimming: 0 bases; junction bases outside the gene matches: 6. Germline V lookup: CDR1 MNHNS, CDR2 SASEGT. CDR3 sequence (DNA): TGTGCCACTTGGGACAGAAATAGCAATCAGCCCCAGCATTTT. It codes for CATWDRNSNQPQHF.

The chain is built from TRBV10-2 and TRBJ1-5, with D perhaps matching TRBD1 (6 bases). Between the trimmed V and J ends, which lost 2 bases and 7 bases, there was a span of 15 bases. CDR3 size: 15 residues. Germline V gene data show CDR1 as WSHSY and CDR2 as SAAADI. This CDR3 is CASSEQNRAGQPQHF. The CDR3 nucleotides read TGCGCCAGCAGTGAGCAAAACAGGGCCGGGCAGCCCCAGCATTTT.

The rearrangement joins TRBV19 to TRBJ1-5; D is possibly TRBD1 (6 bases). This CDR3 region has 14 residues. Germline CDR1 LNHDA, CDR2 SQIVND (reference sequence). V was trimmed by 7 bases and J by 6 bases, leaving 16 bases between them. The CDR3 DNA follows: TGTGCCAGTAAAAGGGCAGGGGAGGCTCAGCCCCAGCATTTT. Translating gives CASKRAGEAQPQHF.

In DNA, the CDR3 is TGTGCCAGCAGTCGGACAGGGGGGAATTCACCCCTCCACTTT. This codes for CASSRTGGNSPLHF. The J gene is TRBJ1-6, the V gene TRBV6-5; 10 bases line up with TRBD1. The CDR3 spans 14 residues. The germline V gene encodes CDR1 MNHEY and CDR2 SVGAGI. V lost 5 bases to trimming and J lost 7 bases; unmatched junction nucleotides: 2.

The genes are TRBV5-6 and TRBJ2-1; D is unclear. The CDR3 sequence is 11 residues long. Looked up from germline, CDR1 is SGHDT and CDR2 is YYEEEE. V gave up 4 bases and J gave up 11 bases, with 10 bases separating them. The CDR3 here is CASSLGSKQFF. DNA for the CDR3: TGTGCCAGCAGCCTGGGGTCAAAGCAGTTCTTC.

The table lists this clone with a few counts. This chain uses TRBV27 with TRBJ1-1, with a possible D match to TRBD1 (5 bases). CDR1 and CDR2 from the germline V gene are MNHEY and SMNVEV (reference sequence). The V gene lost 5 bases and the J gene lost 5 bases, with 9 bases spanning the gap. The CDR3 sequence is 12 residues long. CDR3 region: CASSKDRTEAFF. Here the CDR3 DNA reads TGTGCCAGCAGTAAAGACAGAACTGAAGCTTTCTTT.

V gene TRBV4-3 combines with J gene TRBJ1-2, with D unclear. The V gene lost 2 bases and the J gene lost 3 bases, with 19 bases spanning the gap. Germline V gene lookup returns CDR1 LGHNA and CDR2 YSLEER. The CDR3 covers 17 residues. The CDR3 region is CASSQSETSGRDYGYTF. In nucleotides, the CDR3 is TGCGCCAGCAGCCAATCGGAAACATCGGGTCGGGACTATGGCTACACCTTC.

This rearrangement joins TRBV5-1 to TRBJ2-3, with TRBD2 matching 12 bases. The CDR3 covers 19 residues. V lost 4 bases and J lost 1; bases outside the gene matches: 13. CDR1 is SGHRS, CDR2 YFSETQ, per germline. The CDR3 bases are TGCGCCAGCAGCCCCGGGACATCCCTAGCGGGAGGGGGCACAGATACGCAGTATTTT. It codes for CASSPGTSLAGGGTDTQYF.

This clone is a singleton in its sample. V and J are TRBV19 and TRBJ2-1, with D possibly called TRBD1 or TRBD2 (5 bases each). The germline V gene encodes CDR1 LNHDA and CDR2 SQIVND (reference sequence). Deletions cut 3 bases from V and 2 bases from J, with 20 bases between. This CDR3 has 18 amino acids. The CDR3 spells CASSIRGPRGYTYNEQFF. CDR3 nucleotides: TGTGCCAGTAGTATTAGGGGACCCAGAGGATATACCTACAATGAGCAGTTCTTC.

The CDR3 reads CAWSLTRELFF. The DNA for the CDR3 is TGTGCCTGGAGCTTAACTAGGGAGCTGTTTTTT. This chain uses TRBV30 with TRBJ2-2; no clear D. The CDR3 covers 11 residues. Trimming shortened V by 3 bases and J by 9 bases, and 8 bases separated the two germline ends. Per the germline V gene, CDR1 is GTSNPN and CDR2 is SVGIG (reference sequence). The full variable domain, rest sourced from reference TRBV30 and TRBJ2-2, is SQTIHQWPATLVQPVGSPLSLECTVEGTSNPNLYWYRQAAGRGLQLLFYSVGIGQISSEVPQNLSASRPQDRQFILSSKKLLLSDSGFYLCAWSLTRELFFGEGSRLTVL.